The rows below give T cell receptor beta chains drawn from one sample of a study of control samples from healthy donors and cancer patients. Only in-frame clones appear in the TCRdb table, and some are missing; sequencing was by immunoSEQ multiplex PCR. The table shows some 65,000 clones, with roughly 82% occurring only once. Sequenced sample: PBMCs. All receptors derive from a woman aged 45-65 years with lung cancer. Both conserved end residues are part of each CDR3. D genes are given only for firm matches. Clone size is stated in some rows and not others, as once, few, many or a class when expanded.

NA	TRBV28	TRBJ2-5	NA	TGTGCCAGCAGTTTACGGCCCGGGTATCCGCTCCAAGAGACCCAGTACTTC	CASSLRPGYPLQETQYF
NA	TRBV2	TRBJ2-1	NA	TGTGCCAGCAGCCCTTGGGTGGAGGGGTACAATGAGCAGTTCTTC	CASSPWVEGYNEQFF
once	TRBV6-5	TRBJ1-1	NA	TGTGCCAGCAGTTACCGAGGACAGAGTGAAGCTTTCTTT	CASSYRGQSEAFF
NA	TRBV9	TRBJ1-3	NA	TGTGCCAGCAGCCCTAGGCGACAGACGACTTCTGGAAACACCATATATTTT	CASSPRRQTTSGNTIYF
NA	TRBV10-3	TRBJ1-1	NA	TGTGCCATCAGTGAGTCGACTCTTGGGGGCGGCACTGAAGCTTTCTTT	CAISESTLGGGTEAFF
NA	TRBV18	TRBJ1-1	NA	TGTGCCAGCTTCAGCGTCCCCAGCACTGAAGCTTTCTTT	CASFSVPSTEAFF
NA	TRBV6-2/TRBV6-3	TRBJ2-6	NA	TGTGCCAGCAGCGTTACCGGGACCTACGACGCTGGGGCCAACGTCCTGACTTTC	CASSVTGTYDAGANVLTF
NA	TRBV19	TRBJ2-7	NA	TGTGCCAGTAGTATAGGAAGGGACTCCTACGAGCAGTACTTC	CASSIGRDSYEQYF
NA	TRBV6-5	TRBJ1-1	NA	TGTGCCAGCAGCCAGGGAAGGAACACTGAAGCTTTCTTT	CASSQGRNTEAFF
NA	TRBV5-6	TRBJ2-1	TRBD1	TGTGCCAGCAGCTTTACAGGGGGCGCGGAGTTCTTC	CASSFTGGAEFF
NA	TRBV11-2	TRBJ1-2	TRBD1	TGTGCCAGCAGTTACAACCGGGACAGCCTCGATGGCTACACCTTC	CASSYNRDSLDGYTF
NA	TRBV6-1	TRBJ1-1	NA	TGTGCCAGCAGTGAACGGGGGGGCAGAGGGACTGAAGCTTTCTTT	CASSERGGRGTEAFF
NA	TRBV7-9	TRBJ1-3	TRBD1	TGTGCCAGCAGCTTTTCGGGGACAGCCTCTGGAAACACCATATATTTT	CASSFSGTASGNTIYF
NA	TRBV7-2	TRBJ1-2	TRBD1	TGTGCCAGCAGCATTGGACAGGGACCGAATTATGGCTACACCTTC	CASSIGQGPNYGYTF
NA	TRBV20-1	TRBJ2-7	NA	TGCAGTGCTAGTCGGGGTTACGAGCAGTACTTC	CSASRGYEQYF
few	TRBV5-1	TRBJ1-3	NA	TGCGCCAGCAGCTTCGGGGGAGCATCTGGAAACACCATATATTTT	CASSFGGASGNTIYF
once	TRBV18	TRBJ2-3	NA	TGTGCCAGCTCACCCCTAGCGACAAGGATAGATACGCAGTATTTT	CASSPLATRIDTQYF
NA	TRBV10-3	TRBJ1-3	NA	TGTGCCATCAGCACAATTTACTCTGGAAACACCATATATTTT	CAISTIYSGNTIYF
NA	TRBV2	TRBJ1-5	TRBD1	TGTGCCAGCAGTGCTTCGACAGGGCGAAGTCAGCCCCAGCATTTT	CASSASTGRSQPQHF
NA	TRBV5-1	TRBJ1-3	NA	TGCGCCAGCAGCTTCCATCCCTCTGGAAACACCATATATTTT	CASSFHPSGNTIYF
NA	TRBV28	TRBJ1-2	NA	TGTGCCAGCAGTTCCATCCGGGGAGTGAGTGGAGGTGCTAACTATGGCTACACCTTC	CASSSIRGVSGGANYGYTF
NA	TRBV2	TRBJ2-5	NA	TGTGCCAGCAGTGAGGCAGGGGTGAGCGGTGCGACCCAGTACTTC	CASSEAGVSGATQYF
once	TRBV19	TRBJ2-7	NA	TGTGCCAGTAGTAACGGACAGCTACTGTACGAGCAGTACTTC	CASSNGQLLYEQYF
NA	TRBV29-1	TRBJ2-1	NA	TGCAGCGTTGTACCGGGTTGGGATGAGCAGTTCTTC	CSVVPGWDEQFF
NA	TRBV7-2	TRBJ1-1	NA	TGTGCCAGCAGCCCAGAGGCCCCGAGGGACACTGAAGCTTTCTTT	CASSPEAPRDTEAFF
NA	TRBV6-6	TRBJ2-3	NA	TGTGCCAGCAGCTGGACAGACCCTTATAGCACAGATACGCAGTATTTT	CASSWTDPYSTDTQYF
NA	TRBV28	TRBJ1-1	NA	TGTGCCAGCCAGCCCCCAGGGGACACTGAAGCTTTCTTT	CASQPPGDTEAFF
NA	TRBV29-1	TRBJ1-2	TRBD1	TGCAGCGACAACAGGGGAGGAGGCTACACCTTC	CSDNRGGGYTF
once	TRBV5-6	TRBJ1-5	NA	TGTGCCAGCAGCTTGTCGCCAGATAGCAATCAGCCCCAGCATTTT	CASSLSPDSNQPQHF
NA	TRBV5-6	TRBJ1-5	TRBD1	TGTGCCAGCAGCTTCTACGTGGGGACAGGGGAACAGCCCCAGCATTTT	CASSFYVGTGEQPQHF
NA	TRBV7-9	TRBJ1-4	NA	TGTGCCAGCAGCTTATACTTTTTCGGACAGCATGAAAAACTGTTTTTT	CASSLYFFGQHEKLFF
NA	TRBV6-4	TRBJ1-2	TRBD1	TGTGCCAGCAGACGGGACAGGGGCTATGGCTACACCTTC	CASRRDRGYGYTF
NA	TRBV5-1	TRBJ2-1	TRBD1	TGCGCCAGCAGCTTGGGCGGGACAGGGGGCGCTCGGGAGCAGTTCTTC	CASSLGGTGGAREQFF
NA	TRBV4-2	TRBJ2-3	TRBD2	TGTGCCAGCACCACGGGGACTACTAGCACAGATACGCAGTATTTT	CASTTGTTSTDTQYF
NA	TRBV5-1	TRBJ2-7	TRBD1	TGCGCCAGCAGCCCAGGACAGGGGCTCAACGAGCAGTACTTC	CASSPGQGLNEQYF
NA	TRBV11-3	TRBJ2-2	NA	TGTGCCACTATGGAGGAAATTAACACCGGGGAGCTGTTTTTT	CATMEEINTGELFF
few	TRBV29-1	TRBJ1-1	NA	TGCAGCGTTGATACTGGGGGGCTGGGCACTGAAGCTTTCTTT	CSVDTGGLGTEAFF
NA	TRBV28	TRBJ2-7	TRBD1	TGTGCCAGCAGTTTTTTCTGGAGACAGGGTGGTGTCGAGCAGTACTTC	CASSFFWRQGGVEQYF
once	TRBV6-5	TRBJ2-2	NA	TGTGCCAGCTGCGGAGGGGGCTGGAACACCGGGGAGCTGTTTTTT	CASCGGGWNTGELFF
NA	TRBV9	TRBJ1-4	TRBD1	TGTGCCAGCAGCTTCCGGGACAGTAATGAAAAACTGTTTTTT	CASSFRDSNEKLFF